The rows below give T cell receptor beta chains drawn from one sample of a study of blood T cell repertoires in COVID-19. Profiling relied on immunoSEQ multiplex PCR, and the TCRdb table lists in-frame clones only, not all of them. The sample contains 400,000 to 550,000 clones, 70% to 90% of which appear only once. Sequences were obtained from PBMCs or T cells enriched from blood (not recorded which). These receptors came from a woman aged 18-29 years with acute COVID-19. Each CDR3 is given with its conserved first and last residue. The D gene is left open where the match is weak. The size entry is marked missing in some rows and otherwise reads once, few, many or a size class.

TRBJ1-1	TRBV7-2	TRBD1	-	TGTGCCAGCAGCTGGACAGGCCTTTCCTCTGAAGCTTTCTTT	CASSWTGLSSEAFF
TRBJ2-1	TRBV14	TRBD2	few	TGTGCCAGCAGTCTAGTCGGGGGGACTGAGCAGTTCTTC	CASSLVGGTEQFF
TRBJ2-3	TRBV24-1	TRBD2	once	TGTGCCACCAGTGGGGGCGGGGGACCAGATACGCAGTATTTT	CATSGGGGPDTQYF
TRBJ1-2	TRBV4-3	TRBD1	-	TGCGCCAGCAGCCAGGGGGACAGGGGAATAGGTGGCTACACCTTC	CASSQGDRGIGGYTF
TRBJ2-7	TRBV11-2	-	-	TGTGCCAGCAGCTTAGAGGCAGTAAGCGAGCAGTACTTC	CASSLEAVSEQYF
TRBJ2-2	TRBV14	-	once	TGTGCCAGCTCCTTGAGGGAAGCGAACACCGGGGAGCTGTTTTTT	CASSLREANTGELFF
TRBJ2-2	TRBV2	TRBD2	-	TGTGCCAGCAGTTTGAAGACTAGCGGATCGACGAACACCGGGGAGCTGTTTTTT	CASSLKTSGSTNTGELFF
TRBJ1-6	TRBV19	-	-	TGTGCCAGTACCTCTCGACAGCAAAGCTCCTATAATTCACCCCTCCACTTT	CASTSRQQSSYNSPLHF
TRBJ2-1	TRBV6-2/TRBV6-3	-	-	TGTGCCAGCAACCCCCCCGGGACTCCCGGCACTGAGCAGTTCTTC	CASNPPGTPGTEQFF
TRBJ2-1	TRBV27	TRBD1	-	TGTGCCAGCAGTTTATCCGGACAGGGGTTTAATGAGCAGTTCTTC	CASSLSGQGFNEQFF
TRBJ2-7	TRBV14	-	few	TGTGCCAGCAGCAGACGGGGTGGGTCGGTCGAGCAGTACTTC	CASSRRGGSVEQYF
TRBJ2-7	TRBV27	-	many	TGTGCCAGTGCAATACTAGGAAGCGAGCAGTACTTC	CASAILGSEQYF
TRBJ1-5	TRBV29-1	-	few	TGCAGCGCCCTGGGAGGGGACAATCAGCCCCAGCATTTT	CSALGGDNQPQHF
TRBJ1-2	TRBV6-6	-	-	TGTGCCAGCAGCGACCCCGGGATCTATGGCTACACCTTC	CASSDPGIYGYTF
TRBJ2-3	TRBV4-3	-	-	TGCGCCAGCAGCCAAGTTTCACAGCCTAGCACAGATACGCAGTATTTT	CASSQVSQPSTDTQYF
TRBJ2-2	TRBV4-3	TRBD2	-	TGCGCCAGCAGCCAAGAGGGACTAGCGGTGGGGGGGGAGCTGTTTTTT	CASSQEGLAVGGELFF
TRBJ2-7	TRBV10-3	TRBD2	-	TGTGCCACGCAGATTATAGCGGGGTCGTCCTACGAGCAGTACTTC	CATQIIAGSSYEQYF
TRBJ2-7	TRBV19	TRBD1	-	TGTGCCAGTAGGGGGAGACAGGGCGGCGAGCAGTACTTC	CASRGRQGGEQYF
TRBJ2-2	TRBV10-1	TRBD1	-	TGCGCCAGCAGCCGCAGGACAGGACACCAAACCGGGGAGCTGTTTTTT	CASSRRTGHQTGELFF
TRBJ1-2	TRBV4-1	-	-	TGCGCCAGCAGCCAAGTCCAGTCGGGCAGGGTCGTAGGCTACACCTTC	CASSQVQSGRVVGYTF
TRBJ1-5	TRBV28	-	-	TGTGCCAGCAGTTTTCTACAGGGTAGCGATCAGCCCCAGCATTTT	CASSFLQGSDQPQHF
TRBJ2-7	TRBV11-2	TRBD1	-	TGTGCCAGCAGCTTAGATCCAGGGGGCTCTTACGAGCAGTACTTC	CASSLDPGGSYEQYF
TRBJ2-3	TRBV7-2	TRBD2	-	TGTGCCAGCAGCTTAGCGCTGTGGCTAGCGGGCTACAGCACAGATACGCAGTATTTT	CASSLALWLAGYSTDTQYF
TRBJ2-7	TRBV18	-	once	TGTGCCAGCGCGACGGGGAACGAGCAGTACTTC	CASATGNEQYF
TRBJ2-2	TRBV6-1	-	-	TGTGCCAGCAGTGAGGGGGCCACCGGGGAGCTGTTTTTT	CASSEGATGELFF
TRBJ2-7	TRBV4-3	TRBD2	-	TGCGCCAGCAGCCAAGGGACTAGCGTGTACGAGCAGTACTTC	CASSQGTSVYEQYF
TRBJ2-1	TRBV6-5	TRBD2	-	TGTGCCAGCTTAGCGGGGGCCAACAATGAGCAGTTCTTC	CASLAGANNEQFF
TRBJ2-7	TRBV11-2	-	-	TGTGCCAGCAGCCCGTCCAATAAGCCCTACGAGCAGTACTTC	CASSPSNKPYEQYF
TRBJ2-1	TRBV28	TRBD1	-	TGTGCCAGCAGTTTCTTCGACAGGGGGCCAAATGAGCAGTTCTTC	CASSFFDRGPNEQFF
TRBJ1-2	TRBV14	-	-	TGTGCCAGCAGCCGGGAGTGGGGTGGCTACACCTTC	CASSREWGGYTF
TRBJ2-3	TRBV27	TRBD1	-	TGTGCCAGCGCCCTGGGACAGGGGGTCCGTACGCAGTATTTT	CASALGQGVRTQYF
TRBJ2-6	TRBV20-1	-	-	TGCAGTGCTAGTGCTGCTGGGGCCAACGTCCTGACTTTC	CSASAAGANVLTF
TRBJ2-3	TRBV27	TRBD2	-	TGTGCCAGCAGTGCGACACTAGCGGGGGGCACAGATACGCAGTATTTT	CASSATLAGGTDTQYF
TRBJ1-2	TRBV5-1	TRBD1	-	TGCGCCAGCAGCTTGGGGGACAGAATCTATGGCTACACCTTC	CASSLGDRIYGYTF
TRBJ2-2	TRBV24-1	TRBD2	once	TGTGCCACCAGTGCGCCCGGGACTAGCGGGAGGACTATTCTAACCGGGGAGCTGTTTTTT	CATSAPGTSGRTILTGELFF
TRBJ2-3	TRBV13	TRBD2	-	TGTGCCAGCAGCTCCCCTAGCGGACCACGGAGGGGCACAGATACGCAGTATTTT	CASSSPSGPRRGTDTQYF
TRBJ1-2	TRBV12-3/TRBV12-4	-	-	TGTGCCAGCAGTTCCCAGGTCTATGGCTACACCTTC	CASSSQVYGYTF
TRBJ1-2	TRBV6-2/TRBV6-3	-	few	TGTGCCAGCAGTCAAGAGGGCGAAACTAGTGGCTACACCTTC	CASSQEGETSGYTF
TRBJ2-7	TRBV4-1	TRBD2	-	TGCGCCAGCAGCCAAGTTCAGGATAGCGGGAGAAAGAGGGCCTACGAGCAGTACTTC	CASSQVQDSGRKRAYEQYF
TRBJ1-2	TRBV2	-	-	TGTGCCAGCAGTGTCGAGGTAAACTATGGCTACACCTTC	CASSVEVNYGYTF
TRBJ1-5	TRBV5-6	TRBD1	-	TGTGCCAGCAGCCTGACAGGGATGAGCAATCAGCCCCAGCATTTT	CASSLTGMSNQPQHF
TRBJ2-1	TRBV10-2	TRBD2	-	TGCGCCAGCAGCCGTGGGAGGGCCTACAATGAGCAGTTCTTC	CASSRGRAYNEQFF
TRBJ1-6	TRBV19	TRBD1	few	TGTGCCAGTAGACCAATTGACAGGGGGGCTGAGGTACCCCTCCACTTT	CASRPIDRGAEVPLHF
TRBJ1-2	TRBV27	TRBD1	-	TGTGCCAGCAGTAAAAACCGGGACAGCGGCTATGGCTACACCTTC	CASSKNRDSGYGYTF
TRBJ2-5	TRBV19	TRBD2	-	TGTGCCAGTAGTAAGAGAGGACTAGCGGGGGTTGAGACCCAGTACTTC	CASSKRGLAGVETQYF
TRBJ2-1	TRBV19	TRBD1	-	TGTGCCAGTAGCGACAGGGTGGATGAGCAGTTCTTC	CASSDRVDEQFF
TRBJ2-7	TRBV5-1	-	-	TGCGCCAGCAGCTTGAAGTACGGCCAGGGCGGCTCCTACGAGCAGTACTTC	CASSLKYGQGGSYEQYF
TRBJ2-1	TRBV11-2	-	-	TGTGCCAGCAGCTCAGTCACAGGGATTAATGAGCAGTTCTTC	CASSSVTGINEQFF